This entry lists 29 T cell receptor beta chains sequenced from one sample in a study of identical twins (TCRdb year 2016). Preparation of the library involved 5' RACE. Sequencing took place on an Illumina HiSeq 2000. In TCRdb, the public reads were trimmed at Q25 with fastp and aligned with MiXCR, with productive beta chains retained. Entries are consolidated by CDR3 protein sequence, retaining the most common genes and DNA. For this sample there are about 890,000 distinct CDR3 sequences; about 12% appear just once. The ten largest clonotypes hold around 1.5% of the sample. This same sample was also taken into another study, of yellow fever vaccine responses in identical twins.

Sequenced input: PBMCs. The receptors here all came from a woman aged 18-30 years in good health.

This chain links TRBV29-1 with TRBJ1-1; D is perhaps TRBD1 (6 bases). This CDR3 is built from 14 residues. V lost 7 bases and J lost 1, with 16 bases in between. Per germline, CDR1 SQVTM and CDR2 ANQGSEA. The CDR3: CSAPGGAGNTEAFF. The DNA for the CDR3 is TGCAGCGCCCCGGGGGGGGCGGGGAACACTGAAGCTTTCTTT.

The V call is TRBV15, the J call TRBJ2-1; 9 bases align to TRBD2. Per germline, CDR1 LNHNV and CDR2 YYDKDF (reference sequence). The CDR3 totals 17 residues. The V segment lost 0 bases and the J segment 5 bases; nucleotides outside the gene matches: 8. The CDR3 DNA is TGTGCCACCAGCAGAGATGCGCTAGCGGGATTCCACAATGAGCAGTTCTTC. It codes for CATSRDALAGFHNEQFF.

This clonotype was seen only a few times. The chain couples TRBV4-1 to TRBJ2-5, with 12 bases matching TRBD2. Losses at the gene ends were 0 bases for V and 3 bases for J; bases not matched to a gene: 17. Germline values: CDR1 MGHRA, CDR2 YSYEKL. The CDR3 extends over 21 amino acids. The CDR3 DNA sequence: TGCGCCAGCAGCCAAGATCTGGGGACTAGCGGGTTTATAGGGTTAAAAGAGACCCAGTACTTC. Its protein is CASSQDLGTSGFIGLKETQYF.

This clonotype was counted a few times. The gene calls are TRBV20-1 and TRBJ2-5; the match to TRBD2 covers 10 bases. V lost 7 bases, J lost 2 bases, and 10 bases stayed unmatched. The CDR3 contains 15 residues. Germline CDR1 and CDR2: DFQATT and SNEGSKA (reference sequence). CDR3 in DNA: TGCAGTGGAACCCGGGGGACTAGCGTACAAGAGACCCAGTACTTC. Its translation is CSGTRGTSVQETQYF.

The chain employs TRBV5-1 and TRBJ2-7, with 7 bases fitting TRBD1. The CDR3 covers 12 residues. V lost 3 bases to trimming and J lost 7 bases; unmatched junction nucleotides: 4. Germline loops: CDR1 SGHRS, CDR2 YFSETQ. CDR3 protein: CASSYTGDEQYF. CDR3 sequence (DNA): TGCGCCAGCAGCTATACAGGGGATGAGCAGTACTTC.

This clonotype has just a few counts. The chain joins TRBV5-1 to TRBJ2-5; no firm D call. V gave up 0 bases and J gave up 1 base, with 10 bases separating them. CDR1 and CDR2 (germline): SGHRS, YFSETQ. The CDR3 extends over 15 amino acids. The CDR3: CASSLEGRPQETQYF. CDR3 coding DNA: TGCGCCAGCAGCTTGGAAGGGCGACCCCAAGAGACCCAGTACTTC.

This clonotype came up a few times. The chain links TRBV28 to TRBJ2-1; 7 positions match TRBD1. The CDR3 spans 16 residues. The germline CDR1 and CDR2 sequences are MDHEN and SYDVKM. The V and J ends lost 7 bases and 6 bases, in that order; junction bases with no gene match: 15. The DNA of the CDR3 is TGTGCCAGCAATCGTCCCGCTGGGACAGTAAGCAATGAGCAGTTCTTC. It is translated as CASNRPAGTVSNEQFF.

This clonotype has only a few counts. The J gene is TRBJ2-2, the V gene TRBV3-1; D remains unclear. The CDR3 is made up of 14 amino acids. With 6 bases removed from V and 3 bases from J, the gap between germline ends came to 11 bases. Germline V gene sequence: CDR1 LGHDT, CDR2 YNNKEL (reference sequence). CDR3: CASRPGRDTGELFF. DNA of the CDR3: TGTGCCAGCAGACCCGGTCGTGACACCGGGGAGCTGTTTTTT.

The chain recombines TRBV4-2 with TRBJ2-2, with 12 bases aligning to TRBD2. The V gene end was trimmed by 0 bases and the J gene end by 5 bases; junction bases not matched to a gene: 1. Germline values: CDR1 LGHNA, CDR2 YNFKEQ. The CDR3 loop spans 16 amino acids. The CDR3 sequence is CASSQEGLAGTGELFF. CDR3 DNA sequence: TGTGCCAGCAGCCAAGAAGGACTAGCGGGAACCGGGGAGCTGTTTTTT.

This clonotype has just a few counts. This CDR3 reads CSARAAGGLSGANVLTF. The DNA for the CDR3 is TGCAGTGCTAGAGCGGCAGGGGGCCTCTCTGGGGCCAACGTCCTGACTTTC. V usage is TRBV20-1 and J usage is TRBJ2-6; 8 positions agree with TRBD1. The ends lost 1 base at V and 0 bases at J; junction bases unmatched: 5. CDR1 and CDR2 from the germline V gene are DFQATT and SNEGSKA (reference sequence). The CDR3 runs 17 residues.

This clonotype was seen ten or more times. In nucleotides, the CDR3 is TGCGCCAGCAGCGGAACTGTGGGTACTGAAGCTTTCTTT. Translated: CASSGTVGTEAFF. V gene TRBV5-1 combines with J gene TRBJ1-1, with D hard to call. This CDR3 has 13 residues. V lost 4 bases and J lost 5, with 12 bases in between. Germline-derived CDR1 and CDR2 are SGHRS and YFSETQ. Supplemented by reference TRBV5-1 and TRBJ1-1, the full variable domain reads KAGVTQTPRYLIKTRGQQVTLSCSPISGHRSVSWYQQTPGQGLQFLFEYFSETQRNKGNFPGRFSGRQFSNSRSEMNVSTLELGDSALYLCASSGTVGTEAFFGQGTRLTVV.

The table lists this clonotype with many counts. The CDR3 reads CASSSAWGIFGEQFF. In nucleotides, the CDR3 is TGTGCCAGCAGCTCCGCTTGGGGTATTTTCGGTGAGCAGTTCTTC. This sequence joins TRBV11-2 and TRBJ2-1; D not certain. Germline V gene data show CDR1 as SGHAT and CDR2 as FQNNGV. The ends were cut back, 4 bases at V and 9 bases at J, with 19 bases in the middle. The CDR3 runs to 15 residues. The whole variable domain, filled in from reference TRBV11-2 and TRBJ2-1, reads EAGVAQSPRYKIIEKRQSVAFWCNPISGHATLYWYQQILGQGPKLLIQFQNNGVVDDSQLPKDRFSAERLKGVDSTLKIQPAKLEDSAVYLCASSSAWGIFGEQFFGPGTRLTVL.

The V call is TRBV3-1, the J call TRBJ1-2; no clear D gene. V was cut by 5 bases and J by 3 bases, with 10 bases left in between. The CDR3 is 13 amino acids. Germline assignment: CDR1 LGHDT and CDR2 YNNKEL (reference sequence). CDR3 coding DNA: TGTGCCAGCAGCTCAAGGCTTGACTATGGCTACACCTTC. This sequence encodes CASSSRLDYGYTF.

The rearrangement uses TRBV3-1 and TRBJ2-1; 11 bases fit TRBD2. This CDR3 is 16 amino acids long. The J segment lost 9 bases and the V segment lost 6 bases, leaving 13 bases of the junction unmatched. Germline values: CDR1 LGHDT, CDR2 YNNKEL (reference sequence). The CDR3 DNA reads as TGTGCCAGCAGAGCTGCTACTAGCGGGAGAACGGTTGAGCAGTTCTTC. Its protein product is CASRAATSGRTVEQFF.

The chain joins TRBV3-1 to TRBJ2-1, with 7 bases matching TRBD1. This CDR3 is 16 amino acids long. The V and J ends lost 3 bases and 6 bases, in that order; junction bases with no gene match: 11. In germline, CDR1 is LGHDT, CDR2 YNNKEL (reference sequence). The CDR3 nucleotides are TGTGCCAGCAGCCACCGCCCCGACAGGGACGGCAATGAGCAGTTCTTC. Translating gives CASSHRPDRDGNEQFF.

The chain is built from TRBV5-5 and TRBJ2-1, with 12 bases matching TRBD1. CDR3 length equals 17 residues. The V and J ends lost 1 base and 6 bases, in that order; junction bases with no gene match: 8. Per the germline V gene, CDR1 is SGHKS and CDR2 is YYEKEE (reference sequence). In DNA form, the CDR3 reads TGTGCCAGCAGCTTGTTGCCTCGGGACAGGGGGCCCAATGAGCAGTTCTTC. As protein: CASSLLPRDRGPNEQFF.

The chain uses TRBV7-9 and TRBJ2-1, with D maybe TRBD2 (6 bases). Trimming stripped 5 bases from V and 12 bases from J, with 17 bases between. Germline assignment: CDR1 SEHNR and CDR2 FQNEAQ (reference sequence). There are 13 residues in the CDR3. For the CDR3, the DNA is TGTGCCAGCAGCCCCGGCGGGACGGAATTGCAGTTCTTC. It specifies CASSPGGTELQFF.

This clonotype was detected ten times or more. The genes are TRBV4-1 and TRBJ2-1; D call uncertain. Germline V gene lookup returns CDR1 MGHRA and CDR2 YSYEKL. CDR3 length equals 17 residues. Trimming cost V 0 bases and J 4 bases, with 16 bases left between them. The CDR3 DNA reads TGCGCCAGCAGCCAAGATAAAGGTCTCACCGATTACAATGAGCAGTTCTTC. Translation gives CASSQDKGLTDYNEQFF.

The chain carries TRBV7-9 and TRBJ2-1; 7 bases line up with TRBD2. The CDR3 extends over 17 amino acids. Germline assignment: CDR1 SEHNR and CDR2 FQNEAQ (reference sequence). The V and J ends lost 5 bases and 6 bases, in that order; junction bases with no gene match: 16. The CDR3 DNA follows: TGTGCCAGCAGCCCGTCCGGGACTACCGCAGGGAGCAATGAGCAGTTCTTC. Protein: CASSPSGTTAGSNEQFF.

The chain links TRBV28 to TRBJ2-4; D uncertain. The CDR3 covers 15 residues. V was trimmed by 4 bases and J by 0 bases, leaving 10 bases between them. Germline V gives CDR1 MDHEN, CDR2 SYDVKM. The DNA of the CDR3 is TGTGCCAGCAGTTACCGCAGTCTAGCCAAAAACATTCAGTACTTC. Translated, it gives CASSYRSLAKNIQYF.

The chain employs TRBV10-3 and TRBJ1-6; tentatively, D is TRBD1 (6 bases). Germline V gene data show CDR1 as ENHRY and CDR2 as SYGVKD. With 7 bases removed from V and 7 bases from J, the gap between germline ends came to 11 bases. The CDR3 loop spans 13 amino acids. CDR3 sequence reads: CAITGTTNSPLHF. The CDR3, as DNA: TGTGCCATCACTGGGACAACCAATTCACCCCTCCACTTT.

This clonotype was seen at least ten times. The chain uses TRBV3-1 and TRBJ2-2; TRBD2 agrees at 9 bases. Per the germline V gene, CDR1 is LGHDT and CDR2 is YNNKEL (reference sequence). Trimming took 3 bases from V and 4 from J; bases not matched to a gene: 6. The CDR3 is 16 amino acids. CDR3 amino acids: CASSQGAGGPTGELFF. In nucleotides, the CDR3 is TGTGCCAGCAGCCAGGGTGCGGGGGGGCCCACCGGGGAGCTGTTTTTT.

This clonotype was found a few times. V and J are TRBV20-1 and TRBJ2-5; 9 bases are a match to TRBD1. Per germline, CDR1 DFQATT and CDR2 SNEGSKA (reference sequence). This CDR3 is built from 11 residues. The CDR3 loop reads CRGGQGGFEYF. For the CDR3, the DNA is TGCAGGGGGGGACAGGGCGGTTTCGAGTACTTC.

V is TRBV12-3 or TRBV12-4 and J is TRBJ2-2; no reliable D call. This CDR3 is 14 amino acids long. Trimming left V 6 bases short and J 1 base short, with 9 bases between. The CDR3 DNA sequence: TGTGCCAGCAGGCCCCCGGAGAACACCGGGGAGCTGTTTTTT. Protein sequence: CASRPPENTGELFF.

The chain is built from TRBV20-1 and TRBJ2-7; 8 nucleotides line up with TRBD1. J lost 1 base, V lost 3 bases, and 8 bases had no gene match. This CDR3 comprises 15 residues. Germline-derived CDR1 and CDR2 are DFQATT and SNEGSKA (reference sequence). CDR3 sequence reads: CSASHRDRLSYEQYF. DNA for the CDR3: TGCAGTGCTAGTCACAGGGACAGGCTTTCCTACGAGCAGTACTTC.

This clonotype was detected a few times. The rearrangement links TRBV5-1 to TRBJ2-3; no clear D gene. Germline V gene lookup returns CDR1 SGHRS and CDR2 YFSETQ. Trimming took 5 bases from V and 2 from J, leaving 12 bases between them. This CDR3 contains 14 residues. The CDR3 bases are TGCGCCAGCAGGAAAGGCGAATCCACAGATACGCAGTATTTT. Its protein product is CASRKGESTDTQYF.

In its sample, this clonotype was seen a few times. This chain uses TRBV6-1 with TRBJ2-3; 10 nucleotides line up with TRBD2. CDR1 MNHNS and CDR2 SASEGT come from the germline V gene. The CDR3 spans 16 residues. Trimming removed 5 bases from V and 6 bases from J; junction bases left unmatched: 11. In nucleotides, the CDR3 is TGTGCCAGCAGTCCCCCAGGAAGCGGGGGGGAGGATACGCAGTATTTT. Translated: CASSPPGSGGEDTQYF.

This clonotype was counted only a few times. The CDR3 here is CASSGGQGPFWSGELFF. As DNA, the CDR3 is TGTGCCAGCAGTGGGGGGCAGGGGCCCTTTTGGAGCGGGGAGCTGTTTTTT. The chain carries TRBV2 and TRBJ2-2, with a weak D call TRBD1 (6 bases). CDR1 and CDR2 (germline): SNHLY, FYNNEI. Trimming removed 4 bases from V and 7 bases from J, with 22 bases in between. The CDR3 covers 17 residues.

This clonotype has only a few counts. This chain uses TRBV6-2 or TRBV6-3 with TRBJ2-3, with 9 bases aligning to TRBD1. The CDR3 sequence is 18 residues long. CDR1 is MNHEY and CDR2 is SVGEGT in the germline V gene. Trimming took 0 bases from V and 0 from J; bases not matched to a gene: 7. The CDR3 DNA sequence: TGTGCCAGCAGTTACTCCCAGACAGGGGGGACTAGCACAGATACGCAGTATTTT. Protein product: CASSYSQTGGTSTDTQYF.